What follows are 22 T cell receptor beta chains derived from one specimen sequenced in a study of control samples from healthy donors and cancer patients. Method: immunoSEQ multiplex PCR; TCRdb's copy keeps in-frame clones and lacks some. In all, the sample yields around 190,000 clones. The sequenced sample consisted of blood. All receptors derive from a young woman in good health.

As concerns this clone: At one of its ends the junction is not consistent with the germline gene, which may arise from a read error. The rearrangement joins TRBV11-2 to TRBJ1-4; D possibly corresponds to TRBD1 (5 bases). This CDR3 contains 19 residues. Germline values: CDR1 SGHAT, CDR2 FQNNGV. CDR3 sequence reads: CASSSTYMWGTVTDEKLFF. In nucleotides, the CDR3 is TGTGCCAGCAGCTCGACTTACATGTGGGGGACGGTAACTGATGAAAAACTGTTTTTT.

The V and J genes are TRBV7-6 and TRBJ1-1; maybe TRBD1 (5 bases). The V end was cut by 2 bases, the J end by 8 bases, with 21 bases between. The length of the CDR3 is 16 residues. Looked up from germline, CDR1 is SGHVS and CDR2 is FNYEAQ. CDR3 protein: CASSLTPTGGSWEAFF. Here the CDR3 DNA reads TGTGCCAGCAGCTTAACACCCACGGGGGGGAGCTGGGAAGCTTTCTTT.

The rearrangement joins TRBV6-1 to TRBJ1-3, with D unclear. The CDR3 contains 14 residues. Between the trimmed V and J ends, which lost 2 bases and 0 bases, there was a span of 5 bases. The germline gives CDR1 MNHNS, CDR2 SASEGT. The CDR3 DNA reads as TGTGCCAGCAGTGAATGGGTCTCTGGAAACACCATATATTTT. It translates to CASSEWVSGNTIYF.

The chain recombines TRBV5-1 with TRBJ1-2; D not resolved. Germline lookup yields CDR1 SGHRS and CDR2 YFSETQ. This CDR3 has 13 residues. The V end lost 0 bases, the J end lost 1 base, and 4 bases lay between the germline ends. CDR3 coding DNA: TGCGCCAGCAGCTTGGGGGATAACTATGGCTACACCTTC. It yields the protein CASSLGDNYGYTF.

This sequence joins TRBV27 and TRBJ1-1, with 7 bases that match TRBD1. CDR3 size: 16 residues. CDR1 and CDR2 (germline): MNHEY, SMNVEV (reference sequence). V lost 3 bases to trimming and J lost 0 bases; unmatched junction nucleotides: 7. Here the CDR3 DNA reads TGTGCCAGCAGTTTCTACAGGGGTACTATGAACACTGAAGCTTTCTTT. Encoded protein: CASSFYRGTMNTEAFF.

The chain combines TRBV4-2 with TRBJ2-7; no definite D call. V was clipped by 0 bases and J by 3 bases, with 12 bases between them. CDR1 is LGHNA, CDR2 YNFKEQ, per germline. This CDR3 has 15 residues. The chain's CDR3 is CASSQDLGRNYEQYF. CDR3 nucleotide sequence: TGTGCCAGCAGCCAAGATCTAGGACGGAACTACGAGCAGTACTTC.

J is TRBJ1-5 and V is TRBV6-4, with 9 bases fitting TRBD1. The V and J ends lost 8 bases and 2 bases, in that order; junction bases with no gene match: 16. The CDR3 extends over 18 amino acids. CDR1 and CDR2 (germline): MRHNA, SNTAGT. CDR3: CASDGTGTGPYGNQPQHF. Written as DNA, the CDR3 is TGTGCCAGCGACGGGACCGGGACAGGGCCATATGGCAATCAGCCCCAGCATTTT.

The genes are TRBV4-1 and TRBJ1-2; no clear D gene. The CDR3 runs to 14 residues. Germline V gene data show CDR1 as MGHRA and CDR2 as YSYEKL. Trimming shortened V by 2 bases and J by 2 bases, and 9 bases separated the two germline ends. DNA of the CDR3: TGCGCCAGCAGCCAAAGGGAAATCAACTATGGCTACACCTTC. This sequence encodes CASSQREINYGYTF.

The V gene is TRBV7-9, the J gene TRBJ1-5; D uncertain. Trimming left V 5 bases short and J 9 bases short, with 14 bases between. Germline V gene data show CDR1 as SEHNR and CDR2 as FQNEAQ (reference sequence). There are 13 residues in the CDR3. The CDR3 is CASSGIKGRPQHF. The CDR3 nucleotides are TGTGCCAGCAGCGGGATCAAGGGTAGGCCCCAGCATTTT.

This chain joins TRBV7-8 and TRBJ1-2, with a weak D call TRBD1 (6 bases). Trimming removed 2 bases from V and 2 bases from J, with 9 bases in between. The CDR3 length is 14 residues. CDR1 is SGHVS, CDR2 FQNEAQ, per germline. The CDR3 DNA reads as TGTGCCAGCAGCTTACGCACAGGGAACTATGGCTACACCTTC. Translating gives CASSLRTGNYGYTF.

This chain uses TRBV19 with TRBJ1-1; D is uncertain. V was clipped by 9 bases and J by 0 bases, with 17 bases between them. Germline V gene sequence: CDR1 LNHDA, CDR2 SQIVND (reference sequence). The length of the CDR3 is 15 residues. CDR3 in amino acids: CASHGFSIMNTEAFF. CDR3 in DNA: TGTGCCAGCCACGGGTTCAGCATCATGAACACTGAAGCTTTCTTT.

The chain employs TRBV6-6 and TRBJ1-6, with 9 bases identical to TRBD1. V lost 5 bases, J lost 5 bases, and 13 bases stayed unmatched. The germline CDR1 and CDR2 sequences are MNHNY and SVGAGI (reference sequence). The CDR3 is made up of 18 amino acids. Written as DNA, the CDR3 is TGTGCCAGCAGTCTGGTTCCCACAGGGGGCGCGGATAATTCACCCCTCCACTTT. Amino acids: CASSLVPTGGADNSPLHF.

V usage is TRBV6-5 and J usage is TRBJ2-7, with TRBD1 identical over 8 bases. The germline gives CDR1 MNHEY, CDR2 SVGAGI. The V gene end was trimmed by 9 bases and the J gene end by 2 bases; junction bases not matched to a gene: 6. This CDR3 is 13 amino acids long. This CDR3 is CASGQGITYEQYF. CDR3 nucleotides: TGTGCCAGTGGACAGGGCATTACCTACGAGCAGTACTTC.

This chain uses TRBV13 with TRBJ2-7; a possible D gene is TRBD2 (6 bases). CDR1 and CDR2 from the germline V gene are PRHDT and FYEKMQ (reference sequence). Trimming shortened V by 2 bases and J by 2 bases, and 13 bases separated the two germline ends. The CDR3 contains 15 residues. CDR3 DNA: TGTGCCAGCAGCTTATGGGCTAGCGCGACCTACGAGCAGTACTTC. Translating it yields CASSLWASATYEQYF.

The chain has TRBV28 and TRBJ1-5, with D unresolved. Germline V gene data show CDR1 as MDHEN and CDR2 as SYDVKM. The V end lost 1 base, the J end lost 7 bases, and 11 bases lay between the germline ends. CDR3 length: 14 amino acids. CDR3 coding DNA: TGTGCCAGCAGTTTATCTTTCCCGGCCCAGCCCCAGCATTTT. Its translation: CASSLSFPAQPQHF.

The J gene is TRBJ2-2, the V gene TRBV7-2, with D hard to call. CDR1 and CDR2 (germline): SGHTA, FQGNSA. V lost 2 bases and J lost 0, with 10 bases in between. The CDR3 sequence is 16 residues long. The chain's CDR3 is CASSLYSTANTGELFF. As DNA, the CDR3 is TGTGCCAGCAGCTTATATAGCACGGCGAACACCGGGGAGCTGTTTTTT.

The rearrangement joins TRBV9 to TRBJ1-6, with D possibly matching TRBD1 (5 bases). The CDR3 contains 14 residues. Germline lookup yields CDR1 SGDLS and CDR2 YYNGEE. Trimming left V 1 base short and J 5 bases short, with 7 bases between. CDR3 sequence reads: CASSVQGDNSPLHF. The CDR3 DNA is TGTGCCAGCAGCGTACAGGGCGATAATTCACCCCTCCACTTT.

The chain links TRBV4-1 to TRBJ1-5; D is unresolved. The length of the CDR3 is 15 residues. Germline CDR1 and CDR2: MGHRA and YSYEKL. V was pared by 0 bases and J by 8 bases, with 14 bases between. CDR3 in DNA: TGCGCCAGCAGCCAAGATGGGCCGGGCAAGGAGCCCCAGCATTTT. Protein: CASSQDGPGKEPQHF.

V and J are TRBV2 and TRBJ1-5; 8 bases fit TRBD1. Germline V gene lookup returns CDR1 SNHLY and CDR2 FYNNEI. The CDR3 is 13 residues long. Germline trimming cut 6 bases from V and 5 bases from J; bases unmatched to any gene: 3. For the CDR3, the DNA is TGTGCCAGCAGCGGGACAGGTTATCAGCCCCAGCATTTT. This gives the protein CASSGTGYQPQHF. Complete variable domain (other parts from reference TRBV2 and TRBJ1-5): EPEVTQTPSHQVTQMGQEVILRCVPISNHLYFYWYRQILGQKVEFLVSFYNNEISEKSEIFDDQFSVERPDGSNFTLKIRSTKLEDSAMYFCASSGTGYQPQHFGDGTRLSIL.

V gene TRBV5-4 combines with J gene TRBJ1-1; D is perhaps TRBD1 (5 bases). Trimming took off 4 bases at V and 0 bases at J, with 13 bases between the two ends. This CDR3 spans 15 amino acids. The germline V gene has CDR1 SGHNT and CDR2 YYREEE (reference sequence). This CDR3 is CASSRGTLMNTEAFF. CDR3 nucleotide sequence: TGTGCCAGCAGCCGGGGGACTTTAATGAACACTGAAGCTTTCTTT.

V and J are TRBV7-3 and TRBJ2-5, with 7 positions matching TRBD1. CDR1 is SGHTA, CDR2 FQGTGA, per germline. With V trimmed by 6 bases and J by 0 bases, 7 bases remained unmatched. The CDR3 consists of 15 residues. This CDR3 is CASSSTGTYQETQYF. CDR3 coding DNA: TGTGCCAGCAGTTCGACAGGGACGTACCAAGAGACCCAGTACTTC.

The V call is TRBV7-8, the J call TRBJ2-7; D gene uncertain. CDR1 and CDR2 from the germline V gene are SGHVS and FQNEAQ. V lost 3 bases, J lost 2 bases, and 11 bases lay in between. The CDR3 runs 14 residues. The CDR3 is CASSFGGETYEQYF. The CDR3 DNA is TGTGCCAGCAGCTTCGGCGGTGAAACCTACGAGCAGTACTTC.